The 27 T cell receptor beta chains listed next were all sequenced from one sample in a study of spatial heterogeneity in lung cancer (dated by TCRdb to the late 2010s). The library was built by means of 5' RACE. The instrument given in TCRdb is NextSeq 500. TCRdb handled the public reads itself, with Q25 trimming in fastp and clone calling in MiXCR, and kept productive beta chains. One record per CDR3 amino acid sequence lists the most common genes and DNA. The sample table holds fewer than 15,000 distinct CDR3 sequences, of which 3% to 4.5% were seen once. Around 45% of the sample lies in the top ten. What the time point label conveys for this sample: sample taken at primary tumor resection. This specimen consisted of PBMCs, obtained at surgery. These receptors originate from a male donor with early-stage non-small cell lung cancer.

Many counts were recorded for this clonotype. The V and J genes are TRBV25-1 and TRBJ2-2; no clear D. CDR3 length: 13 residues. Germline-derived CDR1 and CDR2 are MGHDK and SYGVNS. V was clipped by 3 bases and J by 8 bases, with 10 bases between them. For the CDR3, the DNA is TGTGCCAGCAGTGACCCCAACGGAGGGGAGCTGTTTTTT. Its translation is CASSDPNGGELFF. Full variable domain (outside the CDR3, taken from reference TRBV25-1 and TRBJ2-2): EADIYQTPRYLVIGTGKKITLECSQTMGHDKMYWYQQDPGMELHLIHYSYGVNSTEKGDLSSESTVSRIRTEHFPLTLESARPSHTSQYLCASSDPNGGELFFGEGSRLTVL.

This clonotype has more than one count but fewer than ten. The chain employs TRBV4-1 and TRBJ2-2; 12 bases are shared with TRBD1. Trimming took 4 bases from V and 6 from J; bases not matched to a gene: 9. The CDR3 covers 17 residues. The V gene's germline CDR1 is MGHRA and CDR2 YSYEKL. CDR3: CASSRGTGGTLSGELFF. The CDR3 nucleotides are TGCGCCAGCAGCCGCGGGACAGGGGGCACCCTTTCCGGGGAGCTGTTTTTT.

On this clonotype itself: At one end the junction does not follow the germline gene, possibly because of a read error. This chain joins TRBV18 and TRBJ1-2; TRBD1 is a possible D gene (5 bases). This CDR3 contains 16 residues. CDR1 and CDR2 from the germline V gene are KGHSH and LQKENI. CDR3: CAGSPSTESGALRYTF. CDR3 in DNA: TGTGCCGGCTCACCCTCGACAGAATCGGGCGCATTGCGCTACACCTTC.

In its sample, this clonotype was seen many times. The CDR3 here is CASSPAWASGREQFF. In DNA form, the CDR3 reads TGTGCCAGCAGCCCGGCCTGGGCTAGCGGGCGAGAGCAGTTCTTC. The chain joins TRBV7-2 to TRBJ2-1, with 8 bases fitting TRBD2. The CDR3 consists of 15 residues. Germline loops: CDR1 SGHTA, CDR2 FQGNSA. The trim removed 5 bases at V and 10 bases at J, leaving 13 bases unmatched.

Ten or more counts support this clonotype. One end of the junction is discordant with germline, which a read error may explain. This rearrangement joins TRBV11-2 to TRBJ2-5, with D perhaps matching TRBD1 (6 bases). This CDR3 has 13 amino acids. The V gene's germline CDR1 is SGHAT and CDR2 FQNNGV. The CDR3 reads CASSPDSQGTQYF. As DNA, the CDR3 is TGTGCCAGCAGCCCGGACAGCCAAGGGACCCAGTACTTC.

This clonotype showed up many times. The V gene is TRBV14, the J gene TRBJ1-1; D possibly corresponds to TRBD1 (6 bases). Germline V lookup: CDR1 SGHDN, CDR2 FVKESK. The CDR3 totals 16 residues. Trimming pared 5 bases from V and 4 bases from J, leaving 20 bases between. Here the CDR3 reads CASSLQGLGRGTEAFF. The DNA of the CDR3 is TGTGCCAGCAGCTTACAGGGTTTGGGGCGAGGCACTGAAGCTTTCTTT.

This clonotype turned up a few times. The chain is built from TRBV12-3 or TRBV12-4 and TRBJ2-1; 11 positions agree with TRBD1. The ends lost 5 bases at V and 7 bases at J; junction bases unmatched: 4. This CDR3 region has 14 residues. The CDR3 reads CASSMGQGGNEQFF. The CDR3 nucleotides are TGTGCCAGCAGTATGGGACAGGGGGGGAATGAGCAGTTCTTC.

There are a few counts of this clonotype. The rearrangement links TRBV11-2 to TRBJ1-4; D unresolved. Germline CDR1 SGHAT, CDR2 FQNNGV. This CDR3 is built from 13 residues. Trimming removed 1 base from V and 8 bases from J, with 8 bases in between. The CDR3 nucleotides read TGTGCCAGCAGCTTAGGGTTTGTGGAAAAACTGTTTTTT. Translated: CASSLGFVEKLFF. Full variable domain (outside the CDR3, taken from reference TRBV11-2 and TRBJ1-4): EAGVAQSPRYKIIEKRQSVAFWCNPISGHATLYWYQQILGQGPKLLIQFQNNGVVDDSQLPKDRFSAERLKGVDSTLKIQPAKLEDSAVYLCASSLGFVEKLFFGSGTQLSVL.

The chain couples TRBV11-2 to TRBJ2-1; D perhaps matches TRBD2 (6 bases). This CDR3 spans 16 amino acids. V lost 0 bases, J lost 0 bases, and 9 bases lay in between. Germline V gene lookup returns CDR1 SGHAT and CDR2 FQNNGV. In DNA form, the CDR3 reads TGTGCCAGCAGCTTAGACGGGAGCCCCTCCTACAATGAGCAGTTCTTC. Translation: CASSLDGSPSYNEQFF.

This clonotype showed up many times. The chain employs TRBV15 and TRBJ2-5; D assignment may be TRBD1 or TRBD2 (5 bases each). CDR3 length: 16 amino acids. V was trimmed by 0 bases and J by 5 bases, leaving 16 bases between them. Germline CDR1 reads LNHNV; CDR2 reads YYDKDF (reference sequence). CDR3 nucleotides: TGTGCCACCAGCAGAGATCGAGGGGCAGCTGGGGAGACCCAGTACTTC. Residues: CATSRDRGAAGETQYF. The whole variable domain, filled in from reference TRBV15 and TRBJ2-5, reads DAMVIQNPRYQVTQFGKPVTLSCSQTLNHNVMYWYQQKSSQAPKLLFHYYDKDFNNEADTPDNFQSRRPNTSFCFLDIRSPGLGDTAMYLCATSRDRGAAGETQYFGPGTRLLVL.

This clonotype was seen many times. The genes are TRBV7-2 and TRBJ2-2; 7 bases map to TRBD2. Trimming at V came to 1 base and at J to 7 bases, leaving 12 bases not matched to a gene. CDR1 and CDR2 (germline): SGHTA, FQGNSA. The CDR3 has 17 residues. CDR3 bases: TGTGCCAGCAGCTTAGATTGGGGCGGGAGCTCCGGCGGGGAGCTGTTTTTT. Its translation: CASSLDWGGSSGGELFF. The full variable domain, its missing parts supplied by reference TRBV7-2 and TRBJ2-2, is GAGVSQSPSNKVTEKGKDVELRCDPISGHTALYWYRQSLGQGLEFLIYFQGNSAPDKSGLPSDRFSAERTGGSVSTLTIQRTQQEDSAVYLCASSLDWGGSSGGELFFGEGSRLTVL.

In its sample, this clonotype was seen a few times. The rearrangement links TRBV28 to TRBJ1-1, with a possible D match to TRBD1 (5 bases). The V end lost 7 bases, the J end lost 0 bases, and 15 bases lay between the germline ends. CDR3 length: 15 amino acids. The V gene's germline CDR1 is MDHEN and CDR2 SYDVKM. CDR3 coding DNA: TGTGCCAGCAATTCGCCGGGACGGATGAACACTGAAGCTTTCTTT. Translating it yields CASNSPGRMNTEAFF.

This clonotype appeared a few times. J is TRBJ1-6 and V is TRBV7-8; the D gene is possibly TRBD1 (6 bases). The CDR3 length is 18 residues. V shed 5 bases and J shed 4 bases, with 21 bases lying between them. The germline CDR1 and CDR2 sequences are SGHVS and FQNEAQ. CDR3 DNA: TGTGCCAGCAGCGACAAGCCCCCCGGGGGCTATTATAATTCACCCCTCCACTTT. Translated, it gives CASSDKPPGGYYNSPLHF. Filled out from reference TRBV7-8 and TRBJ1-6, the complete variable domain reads GAGVSQSPRYKVAKRGQDVALRCDPISGHVSLFWYQQALGQGPEFLTYFQNEAQLDKSGLPSDRFFAERPEGSVSTLKIQRTQQEDSAVYLCASSDKPPGGYYNSPLHFGNGTRLTVT.

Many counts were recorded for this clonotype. CDR3 loop: CASSPRSTEAFF. The CDR3 region has the DNA TGTGCCAGCAGCCCGCGGTCCACTGAAGCTTTCTTT. This sequence joins TRBV7-2 and TRBJ1-1, with D hard to call. V dropped 5 bases and J dropped 4 bases, with 8 bases sitting between them. This CDR3 region has 12 residues. Germline-derived CDR1 and CDR2 are SGHTA and FQGNSA.

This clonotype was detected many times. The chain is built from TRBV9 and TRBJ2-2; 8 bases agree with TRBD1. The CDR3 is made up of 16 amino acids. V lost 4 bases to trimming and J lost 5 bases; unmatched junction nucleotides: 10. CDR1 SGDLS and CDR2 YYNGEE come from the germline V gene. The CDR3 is CASSIGQGGRTGELFF. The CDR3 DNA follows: TGTGCCAGCAGCATCGGACAGGGAGGTAGGACCGGGGAGCTGTTTTTT.

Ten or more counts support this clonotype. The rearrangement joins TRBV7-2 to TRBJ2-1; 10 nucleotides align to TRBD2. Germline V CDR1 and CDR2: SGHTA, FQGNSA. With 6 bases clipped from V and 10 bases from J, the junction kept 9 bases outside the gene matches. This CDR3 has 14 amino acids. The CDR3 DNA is TGTGCCAGCAGGTTACTGGCTAGCGGGAGCGAGCAGTTCTTC. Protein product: CASRLLASGSEQFF.

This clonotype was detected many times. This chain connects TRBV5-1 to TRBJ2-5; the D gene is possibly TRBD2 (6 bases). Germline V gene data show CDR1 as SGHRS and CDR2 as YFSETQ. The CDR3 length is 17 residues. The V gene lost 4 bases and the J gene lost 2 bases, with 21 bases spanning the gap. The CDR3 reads CASSRGVRAAGQETQYF. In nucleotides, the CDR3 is TGCGCCAGCAGCCGAGGGGTAAGGGCCGCGGGACAAGAGACCCAGTACTTC.

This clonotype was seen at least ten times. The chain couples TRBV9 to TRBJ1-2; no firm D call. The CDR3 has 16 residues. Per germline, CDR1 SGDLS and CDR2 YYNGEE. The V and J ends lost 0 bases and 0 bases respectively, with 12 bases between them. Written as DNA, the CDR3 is TGTGCCAGCAGCGTAGAACCCCACCAGCCTAACTATGGCTACACCTTC. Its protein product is CASSVEPHQPNYGYTF.

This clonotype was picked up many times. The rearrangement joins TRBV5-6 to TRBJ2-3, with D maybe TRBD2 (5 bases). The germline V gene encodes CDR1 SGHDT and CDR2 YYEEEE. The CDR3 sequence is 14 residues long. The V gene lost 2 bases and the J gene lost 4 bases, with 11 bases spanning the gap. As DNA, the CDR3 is TGTGCCAGCAGCTTATCGGGGTTGGCAGATACGCAGTATTTT. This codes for CASSLSGLADTQYF.

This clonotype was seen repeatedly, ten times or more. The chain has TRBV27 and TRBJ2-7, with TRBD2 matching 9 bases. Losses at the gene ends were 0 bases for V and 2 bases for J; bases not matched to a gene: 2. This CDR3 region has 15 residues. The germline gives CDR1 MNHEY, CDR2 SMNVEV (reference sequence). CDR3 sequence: CASSLSGGRAYEQYF. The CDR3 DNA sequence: TGTGCCAGCAGTTTATCGGGCGGGAGGGCCTACGAGCAGTACTTC.

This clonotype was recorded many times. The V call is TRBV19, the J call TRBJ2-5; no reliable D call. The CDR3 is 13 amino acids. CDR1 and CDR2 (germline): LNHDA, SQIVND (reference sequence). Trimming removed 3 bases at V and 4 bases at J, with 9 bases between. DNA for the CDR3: TGTGCCAGTAGTATCGGTGTCGGAGAGACCCAGTACTTC. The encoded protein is CASSIGVGETQYF.

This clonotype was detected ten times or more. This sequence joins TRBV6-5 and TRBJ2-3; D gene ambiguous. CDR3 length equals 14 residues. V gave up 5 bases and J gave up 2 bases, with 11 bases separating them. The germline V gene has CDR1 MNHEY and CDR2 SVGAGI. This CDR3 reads CASSLTITTDTQYF. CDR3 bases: TGTGCCAGCAGTCTTACTATTACCACAGATACGCAGTATTTT.

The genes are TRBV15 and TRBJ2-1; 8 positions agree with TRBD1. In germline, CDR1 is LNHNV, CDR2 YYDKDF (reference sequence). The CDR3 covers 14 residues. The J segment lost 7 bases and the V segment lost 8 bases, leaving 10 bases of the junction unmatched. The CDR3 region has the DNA TGTGCCACCTCCAACGGACAGGGAAGGAATGAGCAGTTCTTC. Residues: CATSNGQGRNEQFF.

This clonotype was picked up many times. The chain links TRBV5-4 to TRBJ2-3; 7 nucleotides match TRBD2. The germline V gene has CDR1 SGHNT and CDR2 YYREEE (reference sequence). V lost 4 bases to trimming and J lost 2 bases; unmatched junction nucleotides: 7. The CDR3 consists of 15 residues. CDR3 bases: TGTGCCAGCAGCCCTAGCGGCAACCCCACAGATACGCAGTATTTT. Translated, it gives CASSPSGNPTDTQYF.

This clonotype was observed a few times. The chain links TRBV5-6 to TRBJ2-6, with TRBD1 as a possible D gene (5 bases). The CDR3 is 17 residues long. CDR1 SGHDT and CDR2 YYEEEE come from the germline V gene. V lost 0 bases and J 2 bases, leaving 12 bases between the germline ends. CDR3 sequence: CASSLVDRTAGANVLTF. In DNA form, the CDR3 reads TGTGCCAGCAGCTTGGTCGACAGAACAGCTGGGGCCAACGTCCTGACTTTC.

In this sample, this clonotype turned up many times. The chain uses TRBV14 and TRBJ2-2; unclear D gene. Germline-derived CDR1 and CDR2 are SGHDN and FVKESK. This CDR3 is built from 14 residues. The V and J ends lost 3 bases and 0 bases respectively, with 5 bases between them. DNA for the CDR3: TGTGCCAGCAGCCATAACTCGAACACCGGGGAGCTGTTTTTT. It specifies CASSHNSNTGELFF.

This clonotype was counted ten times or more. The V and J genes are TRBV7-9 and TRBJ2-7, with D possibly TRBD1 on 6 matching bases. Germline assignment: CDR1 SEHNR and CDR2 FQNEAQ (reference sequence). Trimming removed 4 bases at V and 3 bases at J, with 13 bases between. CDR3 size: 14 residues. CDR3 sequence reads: CASSSYGQIYEQYF. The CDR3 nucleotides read TGTGCCAGCAGCTCATACGGACAGATCTACGAGCAGTACTTC.